The clone carrying this T cell receptor (beta chain) was seen at least ten times. Its antigen is still unknown. This entry belongs to a study of T cell repertoires in cytomegalovirus infection. TCRdb ran MiXCR on the reads and lists one entry per CDR3 protein. This table holds fewer than 200,000 distinct CDR3 sequences, about 21% found once. Whole-study findings and limits: Cumulative public TCR beta family frequency identified CMV carriers with the relevant HLA. The ex vivo response was dominated by HLA-C-restricted CMV-specific TCR beta clonotypes.

This receptor was identified in a human donor in good health (CMV status not recorded). Some clones in this sample may be carry-over from other donors' samples. The sequencing sample was made of PBMCs.

CDR3 sequence (DNA): TGTGCCAGCAGCTCTGACGGGGGGGGCAATCAGCCCCAGCATTTT. Translation gives CASSSDGGGNQPQHF. The chain recombines TRBV7-9 with TRBJ1-5; a weak D match, TRBD1 (5 bases). Germline loops: CDR1 SEHNR, CDR2 FQNEAQ (reference sequence). The CDR3 totals 15 residues. The ends were cut back, 4 bases at V and 2 bases at J, with 12 bases in the middle. The full variable domain, completed using reference TRBV7-9 and TRBJ1-5, is DTGVSQNPRHKITKRGQNVTFRCDPISEHNRLYWYRQTLGQGPEFLTYFQNEAQLEKSRLLSDRFSAERPKGSFSTLEIQRTEQGDSAMYLCASSSDGGGNQPQHFGDGTRLSIL.